This TCR beta chain was sequenced for a study of shared clonotypes between healthy human individuals. Study context: The donor pool was made up of a couple of women and a few men aged 18 to 49.

Across several immunoSEQ plates, the genomic DNA of each subset was split evenly. Libraries were prepared by immunoSEQ multiplex PCR; TCRdb keeps only in-frame clonotypes and omits some of them. The sample shows about 180,000 clones, over 80% of them seen only once. Study-wide points: Clonotype sharing among donors, it was expected, would be affected by sequencing depth.

Trimming pared 5 bases from V and 5 bases from J, leaving 12 bases between. This CDR3 comprises 13 residues. The germline V gene has CDR1 SGHTA and CDR2 FQGNSA. Note on this clone: As yet, its antigen is unknown.

The genes are TRBV7-2 and TRBJ1-1; D not resolved. Sample: naive CD4+ T cells sorted from blood. Noted subset: CD45RA+ positively selected. The TCR was taken from a woman aged 30 to 39 in good health. CDR3 DNA: TGTGCCAGCAGCCGCCAGTTAGGAACTGAAGCTTTCTTT. Protein product: CASSRQLGTEAFF.